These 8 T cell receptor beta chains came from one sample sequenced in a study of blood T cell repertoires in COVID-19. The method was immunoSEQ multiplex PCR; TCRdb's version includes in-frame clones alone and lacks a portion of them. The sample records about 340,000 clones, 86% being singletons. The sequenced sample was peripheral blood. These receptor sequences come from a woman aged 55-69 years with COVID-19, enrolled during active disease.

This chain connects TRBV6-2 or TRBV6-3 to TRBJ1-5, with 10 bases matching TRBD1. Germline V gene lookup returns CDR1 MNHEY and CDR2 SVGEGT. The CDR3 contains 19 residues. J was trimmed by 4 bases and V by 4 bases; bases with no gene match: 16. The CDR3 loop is CASSCFRDRGNCENQPQHF. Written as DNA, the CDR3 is TGTGCCAGCAGTTGCTTCCGGGACAGGGGTAACTGTGAGAATCAGCCCCAGCATTTT.

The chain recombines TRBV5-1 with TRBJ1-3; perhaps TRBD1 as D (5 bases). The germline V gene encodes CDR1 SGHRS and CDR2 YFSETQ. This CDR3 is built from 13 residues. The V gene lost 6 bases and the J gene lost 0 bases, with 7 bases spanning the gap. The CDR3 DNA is TGCGCCAGCAAACAGGTCTCTGGAAACACCATATATTTT. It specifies CASKQVSGNTIYF. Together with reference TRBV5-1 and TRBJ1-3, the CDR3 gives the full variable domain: KAGVTQTPRYLIKTRGQQVTLSCSPISGHRSVSWYQQTPGQGLQFLFEYFSETQRNKGNFPGRFSGRQFSNSRSEMNVSTLELGDSALYLCASKQVSGNTIYFGEGSWLTVV.

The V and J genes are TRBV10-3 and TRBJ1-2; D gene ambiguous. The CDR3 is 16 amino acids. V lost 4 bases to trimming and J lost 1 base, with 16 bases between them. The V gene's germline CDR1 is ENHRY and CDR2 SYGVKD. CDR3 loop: CAISVAIGGINYGYTF. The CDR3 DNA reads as TGTGCCATCAGTGTGGCTATCGGAGGAATTAACTATGGCTACACCTTC.

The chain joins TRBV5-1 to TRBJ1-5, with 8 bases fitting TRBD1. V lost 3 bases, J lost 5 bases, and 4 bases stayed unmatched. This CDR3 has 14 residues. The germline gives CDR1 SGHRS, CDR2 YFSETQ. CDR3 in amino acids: CASSSDRGDQPQHF. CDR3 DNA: TGCGCCAGCAGCTCAGACAGGGGAGATCAGCCCCAGCATTTT.

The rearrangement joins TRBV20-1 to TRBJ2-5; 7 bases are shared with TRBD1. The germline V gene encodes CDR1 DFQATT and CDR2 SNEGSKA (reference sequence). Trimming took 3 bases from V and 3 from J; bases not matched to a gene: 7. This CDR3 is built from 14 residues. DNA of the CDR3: TGCAGTGCTAGTCGATGGGACAGAGAAGAGACCCAGTACTTC. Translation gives CSASRWDREETQYF.

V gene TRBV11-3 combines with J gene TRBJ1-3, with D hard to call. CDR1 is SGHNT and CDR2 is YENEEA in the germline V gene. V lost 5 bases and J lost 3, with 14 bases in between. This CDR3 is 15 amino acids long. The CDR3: CASSLYGGDGNTIYF. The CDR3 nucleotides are TGTGCCAGCAGCCTCTACGGTGGAGATGGAAACACCATATATTTT.

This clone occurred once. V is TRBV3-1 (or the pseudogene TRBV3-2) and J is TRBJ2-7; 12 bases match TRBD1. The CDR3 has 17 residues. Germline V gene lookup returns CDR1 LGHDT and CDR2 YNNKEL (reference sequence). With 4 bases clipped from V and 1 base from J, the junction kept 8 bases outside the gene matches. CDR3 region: CASSLGTGGYGSYEQYF. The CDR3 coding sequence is TGTGCCAGCAGCCTTGGGACAGGGGGCTACGGTTCCTACGAGCAGTACTTC.

The chain's CDR3 is CASSSTGEETQYF. The CDR3 DNA sequence: TGTGCCAGCAGCAGTACAGGCGAAGAGACCCAGTACTTC. This sequence joins TRBV5-5 and TRBJ2-5; maybe TRBD1 (5 bases). V dropped 4 bases and J dropped 3 bases, with 10 bases sitting between them. The CDR3 runs 13 residues. The V gene's germline CDR1 is SGHKS and CDR2 YYEKEE (reference sequence).